This is a list of T cell receptor beta chains from one sample in a study of beta chain features in type 1 diabetes. Libraries were prepared by immunoSEQ multiplex PCR; TCRdb keeps only in-frame clonotypes and omits some of them. The table includes 900,000 or so clones, roughly 16% detected once. The sequencing sample was made of naive CD4+ T cells from blood. These receptor sequences come from a woman younger than 35 in good health. Each CDR3 is given with its conserved first and last residue. The D gene is left open where the match is weak. A clone size is listed for some rows: how often the clone was seen (once, few, many), or a class if it is expanded.

D gene	clone size	V gene	J gene	CDR3 protein	CDR3 DNA
NA	few	TRBV19	TRBJ2-1	CASSPDRDNEQFF	TGTGCCAGTAGTCCCGACCGGGACAATGAGCAGTTCTTC
TRBD2	few	TRBV18	TRBJ2-2	CASTQRENTGELFF	TGTGCCAGCACTCAGCGGGAAAACACCGGGGAGCTGTTTTTT
NA	few	TRBV7-2	TRBJ2-1	CASSFIGYEQFF	TGTGCCAGCAGCTTCATCGGCTATGAGCAGTTCTTC
TRBD2	few	TRBV28	TRBJ2-1	CASHSPIAGALYEQFF	TGTGCCAGCCACTCCCCGATAGCGGGAGCTTTGTATGAGCAGTTCTTC
TRBD1	NA	TRBV7-2	TRBJ1-2	CASSLDSWDSDYGYTF	TGTGCCAGCAGCTTAGACAGTTGGGACAGCGACTATGGCTACACCTTC
NA	few	TRBV29-1	TRBJ2-3	CSVDGGPAVPLTDTQYF	TGCAGCGTTGATGGCGGACCGGCGGTCCCTCTCACAGATACGCAGTATTTT
TRBD2	NA	TRBV27	TRBJ2-2	CASSTLARPLLNTGELFF	TGTGCCAGCAGTACACTAGCGCGCCCGCTCTTGAACACCGGGGAGCTGTTTTTT
TRBD1	few	TRBV13	TRBJ2-7	CASSRRDSYEQYF	TGTGCCAGCAGCCGCCGGGACAGCTACGAGCAGTACTTC
NA	NA	TRBV6-6	TRBJ2-2	CASSYSNGAGELFF	TGTGCCAGCAGTTACTCGAATGGGGCCGGGGAGCTGTTTTTT
TRBD1	few	TRBV5-1	TRBJ2-3	CATSDRGMTDTQYF	TGCGCCACCTCTGACAGGGGGATGACAGATACGCAGTATTTT
NA	many	TRBV2	TRBJ1-3	CASSESGNTIYF	TGTGCCAGCAGTGAATCTGGAAACACCATATATTTT